The entry below gives a single TCR beta chain sequence along with its context. Its antigen is unidentified. The junction and the germline gene differ at one end; a read error may be behind it. The length of the CDR3 is 14 residues. Combining a sample-barcoded 5' primer with a J-beta primer mix, a second PCR ran for roughly 7 to 11 cycles. Each CDR3 protein is one row after TCRdb ran MiXCR on the 5' RACE reads. The sample contains about 1,500,000 distinct CDR3 sequences, 28% of which appear only once. The source of the sample is a study of blood T cells in healthy people across ages. Findings and caveats of the study: Researchers said unsorted PBMCs prevented a conclusive naive versus antigen-experienced comparison.

A minimum of 7 million PBMCs was isolated per sample. Sequenced input: blood. The chain recombines TRBV12-3 or TRBV12-4 with TRBJ2-1, with TRBD2 identical over 12 bases. The clonotype comes from a young woman in good health. CDR3: CVSRTSGRFDEQFF. The CDR3 nucleotides read TGTGTCAGCAGAACTAGCGGGAGGTTCGATGAGCAGTTCTTC.